This TCR beta chain derives from a study of T cell clonotyping in hematopoietic cell transplantation. Study-wide results and caveats: Recipient TCR diversity dropped after transplant; expanded clonotypes rose from day 30 to 180.

Clones were sequenced by immunoSEQ multiplex PCR, and TCRdb holds only the in-frame ones, with some missing. In the table there are about 19,000 clones, more than 60% of which are singletons. For this clone: What it binds is unknown.

This CDR3 has 14 residues. Germline-derived CDR1 and CDR2 are SGHTA and FQGNSA. The V end was cut by 5 bases, the J end by 5 bases, with 14 bases between. This receptor was taken from a man aged 55 to 70 in good health. Some clones in this sample may be carry-over from other donors' samples. The gene calls are TRBV7-2 and TRBJ2-3, with no clear D. The sequenced material came from peripheral blood mononuclear cells. CDR3 amino acids: CASSPLQLVDTQYF. The DNA for the CDR3 is TGTGCCAGCAGCCCCCTACAGTTGGTAGATACGCAGTATTTT.